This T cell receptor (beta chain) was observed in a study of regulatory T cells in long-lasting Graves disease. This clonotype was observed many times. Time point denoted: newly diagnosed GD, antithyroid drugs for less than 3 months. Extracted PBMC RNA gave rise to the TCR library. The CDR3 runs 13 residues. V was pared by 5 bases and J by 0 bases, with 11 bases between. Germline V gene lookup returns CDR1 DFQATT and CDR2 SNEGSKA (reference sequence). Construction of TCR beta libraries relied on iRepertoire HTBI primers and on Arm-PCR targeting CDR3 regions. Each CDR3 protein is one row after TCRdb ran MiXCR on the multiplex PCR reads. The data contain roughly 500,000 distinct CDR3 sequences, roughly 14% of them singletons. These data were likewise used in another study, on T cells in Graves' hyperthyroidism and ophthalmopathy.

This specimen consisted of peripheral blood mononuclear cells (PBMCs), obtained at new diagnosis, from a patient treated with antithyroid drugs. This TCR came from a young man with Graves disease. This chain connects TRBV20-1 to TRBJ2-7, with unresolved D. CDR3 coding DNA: TGCAGTGCTCTGACATCCTTCTCCTACGAGCAGTACTTC. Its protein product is CSALTSFSYEQYF.